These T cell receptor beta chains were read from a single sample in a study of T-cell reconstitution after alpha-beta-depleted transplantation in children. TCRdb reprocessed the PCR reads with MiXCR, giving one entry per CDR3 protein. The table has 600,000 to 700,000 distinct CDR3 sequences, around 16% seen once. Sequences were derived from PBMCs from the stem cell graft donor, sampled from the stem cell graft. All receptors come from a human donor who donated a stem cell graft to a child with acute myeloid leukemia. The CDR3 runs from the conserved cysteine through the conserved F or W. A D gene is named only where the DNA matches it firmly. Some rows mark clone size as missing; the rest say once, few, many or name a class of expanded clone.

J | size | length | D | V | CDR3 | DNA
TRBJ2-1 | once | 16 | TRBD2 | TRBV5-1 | CASGPLLAGGLNEQFF | TGCGCCAGCGGCCCCTTACTAGCGGGGGGGCTCAATGAGCAGTTCTTC
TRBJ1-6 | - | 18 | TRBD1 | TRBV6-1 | CASSAGTGGARGDSPLHF | TGTGCCAGCAGTGCCGGGACAGGGGGCGCACGGGGTGATTCACCCCTCCACTTT
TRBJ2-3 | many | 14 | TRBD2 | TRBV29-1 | CSVEAGGRTDTQYF | TGCAGCGTTGAGGCGGGGGGCCGCACAGATACGCAGTATTTT
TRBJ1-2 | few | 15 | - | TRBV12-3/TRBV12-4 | CASSLGGKGSHGYTF | TGTGCCAGCAGTTTAGGGGGGAAAGGATCGCATGGCTACACCTTC
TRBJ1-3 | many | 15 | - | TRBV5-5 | CASSLRSSGGNTIYF | TGTGCCAGCAGCTTGCGATCGTCGGGTGGAAACACCATATATTTT
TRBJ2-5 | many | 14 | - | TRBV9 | CASSGDWGWETQYF | TGTGCCAGCAGCGGCGACTGGGGATGGGAGACCCAGTACTTC
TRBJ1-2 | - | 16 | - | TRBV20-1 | CSARVPILQGIYGYTF | TGCAGTGCTAGAGTTCCCATTTTACAGGGCATCTATGGCTACACCTTC
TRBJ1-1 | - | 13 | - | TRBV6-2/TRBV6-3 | CASTGRVRAEAFF | TGTGCCAGCACCGGTAGGGTCAGGGCTGAAGCTTTCTTT
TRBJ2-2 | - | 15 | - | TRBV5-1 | CASSYTTSNTGELFF | TGCGCCAGCAGCTATACAACAAGTAACACCGGGGAGCTGTTTTTT
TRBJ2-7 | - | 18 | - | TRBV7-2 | CASSWSATGGGAPYEQYF | TGTGCCAGCAGCTGGAGCGCTACAGGAGGGGGCGCGCCCTACGAGCAGTACTTC
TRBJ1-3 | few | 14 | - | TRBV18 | CASSPADLGNTIYF | TGTGCCAGCTCACCCGCCGACTTGGGAAACACCATATATTTT
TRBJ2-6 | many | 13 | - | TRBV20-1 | CSAPGTGANVLTF | TGCAGTGCCCCGGGGACTGGGGCCAACGTCCTGACTTTC
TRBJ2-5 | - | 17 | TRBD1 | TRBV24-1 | CATSDYQTRQGKETQYF | TGTGCCACCAGTGATTACCAGACCCGACAGGGAAAAGAGACCCAGTACTTC
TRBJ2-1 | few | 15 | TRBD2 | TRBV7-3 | CASSSLAGGNNEQFF | TGTGCCAGCAGCTCACTAGCGGGGGGAAACAATGAGCAGTTCTTC
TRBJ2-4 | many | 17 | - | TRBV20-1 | CSARYSRLPLAKNIQYF | TGCAGTGCTAGATATAGCCGGCTACCCTTAGCCAAAAACATTCAGTACTTC
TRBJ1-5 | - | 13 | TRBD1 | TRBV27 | CASSSGTAQPQHF | TGTGCCAGCAGTTCAGGGACAGCCCAGCCCCAGCATTTT
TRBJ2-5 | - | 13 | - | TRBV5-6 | CASSLALESAQYF | TGTGCCAGCAGCTTGGCCCTGGAGTCGGCCCAGTACTTC
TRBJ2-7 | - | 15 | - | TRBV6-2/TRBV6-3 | CASSYSNSKAYEQYF | TGTGCCAGCAGTTACTCGAACAGCAAAGCCTACGAGCAGTACTTC
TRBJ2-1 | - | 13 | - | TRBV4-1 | CASSQELTNEQFF | TGCGCCAGCAGCCAAGAACTGACCAATGAGCAGTTCTTC
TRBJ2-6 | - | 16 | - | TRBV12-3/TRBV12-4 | CASSANRGSGANVLTF | TGTGCCAGCAGCGCTAACCGCGGCTCTGGGGCCAACGTCCTGACTTTC
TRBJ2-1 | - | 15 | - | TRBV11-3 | CASSSGENSYNEQFF | TGTGCCAGCAGCTCAGGGGAGAACTCCTACAATGAGCAGTTCTTC
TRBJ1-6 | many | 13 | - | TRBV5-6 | CASSPDDNSPLHF | TGTGCCAGCAGTCCCGACGACAATTCACCCCTCCACTTT
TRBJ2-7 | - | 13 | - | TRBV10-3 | CAISPPSGYEQYF | TGTGCCATCAGCCCCCCCAGCGGCTACGAGCAGTACTTC
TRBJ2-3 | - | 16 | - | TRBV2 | CASSGGVAKAADTQYF | TGTGCCAGCAGCGGCGGGGTAGCGAAGGCCGCGGATACGCAGTATTTT
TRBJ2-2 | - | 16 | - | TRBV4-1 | CASSQDGQGNTGELFF | TGCGCCAGCAGCCAAGATGGTCAGGGGAACACCGGGGAGCTGTTTTTT
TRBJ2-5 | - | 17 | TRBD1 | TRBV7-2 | CASSFLGDRGVGETQYF | TGTGCCAGCAGCTTTTTGGGGGACAGGGGGGTAGGAGAGACCCAGTACTTC
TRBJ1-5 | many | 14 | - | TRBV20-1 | CSATWTASNQPQHF | TGCAGTGCTACTTGGACAGCTAGCAATCAGCCCCAGCATTTT
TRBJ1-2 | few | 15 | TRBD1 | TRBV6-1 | CASSLTGTELDGYTF | TGTGCCAGCAGCCTAACCGGGACAGAATTAGATGGCTACACCTTC
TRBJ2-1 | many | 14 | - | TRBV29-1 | CSVEIGGAVNEQFF | TGCAGCGTTGAGATAGGAGGGGCGGTCAATGAGCAGTTCTTC
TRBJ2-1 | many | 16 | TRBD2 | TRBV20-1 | CSARDAGASGGPEQFF | TGCAGTGCTAGAGACGCCGGGGCTAGCGGGGGGCCGGAGCAGTTCTTC
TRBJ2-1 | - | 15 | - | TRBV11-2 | CASSSLGKTNNEQFF | TGTGCCAGCAGCTCCCTGGGAAAGACCAACAATGAGCAGTTCTTC
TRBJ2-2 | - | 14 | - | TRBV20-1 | CSARGETRTGELFF | TGCAGTGCTAGAGGGGAAACGCGTACCGGGGAGCTGTTTTTT
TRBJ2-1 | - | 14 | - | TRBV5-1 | CASSDARGYNEQFF | TGCGCCAGCTCCGACGCAAGGGGATACAATGAGCAGTTCTTC
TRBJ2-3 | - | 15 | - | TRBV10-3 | CAIKSTARGTDTQYF | TGTGCCATCAAGTCGACCGCCAGGGGCACAGATACGCAGTATTTT
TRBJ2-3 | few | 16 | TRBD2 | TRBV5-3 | CGVAGGVAFGTDTQYF | TGTGGGGTAGCGGGGGGGGTCGCCTTTGGCACAGATACGCAGTATTTT
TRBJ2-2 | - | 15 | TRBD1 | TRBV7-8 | CASRTGTGSTGELFF | TGTGCCAGCAGGACCGGGACAGGGAGCACCGGGGAGCTGTTTTTT
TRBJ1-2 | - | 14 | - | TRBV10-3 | CAISEEGTNYGYTF | TGTGCCATCAGTGAGGAAGGAACTAACTATGGCTACACCTTC
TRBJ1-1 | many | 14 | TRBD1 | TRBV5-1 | CASSIQGRNTEAFF | TGCGCCAGCAGCATACAGGGGCGGAACACTGAAGCTTTCTTT
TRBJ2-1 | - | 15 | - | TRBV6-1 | CASSETGGSFNEQFF | TGTGCCAGCAGTGAAACGGGGGGCTCCTTCAATGAGCAGTTCTTC
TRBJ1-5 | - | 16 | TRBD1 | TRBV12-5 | CASGLGGQGETQPQHF | TGTGCTAGTGGTTTGGGCGGGCAGGGGGAAACTCAGCCCCAGCATTTT
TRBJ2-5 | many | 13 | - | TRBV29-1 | CSVVGQSGATQYF | TGCAGCGTTGTCGGCCAATCTGGGGCGACCCAGTACTTC
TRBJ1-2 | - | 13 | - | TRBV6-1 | CASRQGPFYGYTF | TGTGCCAGCAGGCAGGGTCCCTTTTATGGCTACACCTTC
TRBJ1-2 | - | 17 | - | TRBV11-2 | CASSLDSLGSANYGYTF | TGTGCCAGCAGCTTAGATAGCTTGGGCAGCGCTAACTATGGCTACACCTTC
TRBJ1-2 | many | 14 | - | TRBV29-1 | CSASRGQGLYGYTF | TGCAGCGCATCCCGTGGGCAGGGACTCTATGGCTACACCTTC
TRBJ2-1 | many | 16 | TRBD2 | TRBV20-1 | CSARGLAGSSYNEQFF | TGCAGTGCTAGAGGTCTAGCGGGGAGCTCCTACAATGAGCAGTTCTTC
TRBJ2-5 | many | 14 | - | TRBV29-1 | CSVVTQGNGETQYF | TGCAGCGTCGTGACCCAGGGCAATGGGGAGACCCAGTACTTC
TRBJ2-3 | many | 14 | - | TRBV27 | CASSLFAGTDTQYF | TGTGCCAGCAGTTTATTTGCAGGCACAGATACGCAGTATTTT
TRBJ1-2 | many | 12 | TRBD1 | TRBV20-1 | CSAATGGYGYTF | TGCAGTGCCGCTACAGGGGGCTATGGCTACACCTTC
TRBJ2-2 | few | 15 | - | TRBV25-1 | CASSGTGTPSGELFF | TGTGCCAGCAGTGGCACCGGGACACCATCCGGGGAGCTGTTTTTT
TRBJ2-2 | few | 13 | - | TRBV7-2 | CASSSQAPGELFF | TGTGCCAGCAGCTCACAGGCCCCCGGGGAGCTGTTTTTT